This T cell receptor beta chain was observed in a study of vaccination effects on CD4 cells after COVID-19. Profiling relied on immunoSEQ multiplex PCR, and the TCRdb table lists in-frame clones only, not all of them. Of 70,000 to 85,000 clones listed, approximately 80% are singletons. As concerns this clone: What it binds is unknown.

Culture lasted about ten days before CD4+ T cell isolation. The CDR3 has 14 residues. Trimming at V came to 5 bases and at J to 9 bases, leaving 10 bases not matched to a gene. Germline V gene lookup returns CDR1 MNHEY and CDR2 SMNVEV (reference sequence). The chain is built from TRBV27 and TRBJ2-1; 7 positions match TRBD1. The receptor's source is a human donor who received a COVID-19 vaccine. Sequenced here: CD4+ T cells from PBMCs cultured without peptide, sampled before COVID-19 vaccination. CDR3 residues: CASSSDRATFEQFF. DNA for the CDR3: TGTGCCAGCAGTAGTGACAGGGCCACCTTTGAGCAGTTCTTC.